Below, one T cell receptor beta chain is given with its context. Its antigen is as yet unknown. Using a J-beta primer mix together with a sample-barcoded 5' primer, a second PCR was run for about 6 to 11 cycles. MiXCR, applied by TCRdb to the 5' RACE reads, yields one record per CDR3 protein. The table includes a few hundred thousand distinct CDR3 sequences, about 29% detected once. Unmatched junction bases numbered 3, after V lost 4 bases and J lost 5 bases. Germline CDR1 and CDR2: MNHEY and SMNVEV (reference sequence). There are 15 residues in the CDR3. Caucasian individuals from Russia who were healthy and aged roughly 6 to 90 acted as donors. This sample stems from a study of blood T cells in healthy people across ages. Findings and caveats of the study: Possibly confounding the expanded clonotype changes was the fact that donor CMV status was unknown. Per million T cells, TCR beta diversity dropped about linearly as age rose.

The sample also formed part of further work on T cells of mothers and their children.

The V call is TRBV27, the J call TRBJ2-7; 15 nucleotides agree with TRBD2. The clonotype was recovered from a boy younger than 10 in good health. Sequencing was carried out using blood. The CDR3 DNA reads TGTGCCAGCAGTTCGGGACTAGCGGGAGGCGACGAGCAGTACTTC. Amino acid sequence: CASSSGLAGGDEQYF.